The text below deals with one T cell receptor (beta chain). The antigen remains unidentified. These data come from a study of T cell responses to AZD1222 COVID-19 vaccine. Across the study: Second doses at about 4 or about 12 weeks were pooled. Study observations and caveats: Epitopes outside B.1.351 and B.1.1.7 mutated regions reportedly drew nearly half of spike TCRs. There were repertoire samples only from the period after the peak T cell response. A mostly white British donor set with more females was recruited, and clonal diversity was possibly underestimated.

Here immunoSEQ multiplex PCR was the method, and the copy in TCRdb shows in-frame clones only, minus some. This table has 120,000 or so clones, 88% appearing once. This material consisted of peripheral blood, taken on day 0 of AZD1222 vaccination. The receptor was derived from an adult in good health.

Here the CDR3 reads CASSVGAPPDTQYF. In nucleotides, the CDR3 is TGTGCCAGCAGCGTAGGAGCCCCCCCGGATACGCAGTATTTT. The chain carries TRBV9 and TRBJ2-3; unclear D gene. The CDR3 is made up of 14 amino acids. Germline-derived CDR1 and CDR2 are SGDLS and YYNGEE. Trimming cost V 0 bases and J 6 bases, with 11 bases left between them.